A single sample gave rise to the 6 T cell receptor beta chains below, sequenced in a study of CD8 T cells in Susac syndrome. The authors reverse transcribed about 0.5 to 1 ug RNA with random hexamers. One entry per CDR3 protein, called by TCRdb with MiXCR from the immunoSEQ multiplex PCR reads. The profile shows 100,000 to 150,000 distinct CDR3 sequences, around 95% of them singletons. The material sequenced was CD4+ T cells from PBMCs. The receptors shown here come from a human donor in good health.

This chain connects TRBV20-1 to TRBJ2-2; 9 bases fit TRBD1. The CDR3 sequence is 16 residues long. The V segment lost 0 bases and the J segment 5 bases; nucleotides outside the gene matches: 7. Germline CDR1 and CDR2: DFQATT and SNEGSKA (reference sequence). The CDR3 nucleotides are TGCAGTGCTAGAGACCCGGACAGGGGAGGTACCGGGGAGCTGTTTTTT. Translation gives CSARDPDRGGTGELFF.

CDR3 DNA sequence: TGTGCCAGCAGCCAATTCGGGGCCGGGGTTGGGGAGACCCAGTACTTC. It codes for CASSQFGAGVGETQYF. This chain connects TRBV3-1 to TRBJ2-5; D may correspond to TRBD1 or TRBD2 (5 bases each). The CDR3 extends over 16 amino acids. V was cut by 2 bases and J by 5 bases, with 18 bases left in between. Germline loops: CDR1 LGHDT, CDR2 YNNKEL (reference sequence).

This chain joins TRBV3-1 and TRBJ2-1; perhaps TRBD2 as D (6 bases). Germline values: CDR1 LGHDT, CDR2 YNNKEL (reference sequence). V lost 2 bases to trimming and J lost 4 bases, with 12 bases between them. This CDR3 has 15 amino acids. The CDR3 sequence: CASSQSLGGYNEQFF. The DNA for the CDR3 is TGTGCCAGCAGCCAAAGTTTGGGGGGTTACAATGAGCAGTTCTTC.

The V gene is TRBV7-2, the J gene TRBJ2-7; D might be TRBD1 or TRBD2, each matching 5 bases. This CDR3 is built from 15 residues. CDR1 and CDR2 (germline): SGHTA, FQGNSA. Deletions cut 2 bases from V and 6 bases from J, with 17 bases between. This chain's CDR3 is CASSLTGPPKSEQYF. DNA of the CDR3: TGTGCCAGCAGCTTAACGGGACCCCCCAAGTCCGAGCAGTACTTC.

J is TRBJ2-5 and V is TRBV5-1, with D unclear. The CDR3 spans 13 residues. Trimming took off 4 bases at V and 2 bases at J, with 9 bases between the two ends. Germline V gene sequence: CDR1 SGHRS, CDR2 YFSETQ. Written as DNA, the CDR3 is TGCGCCAGCAGCCTAAGCAAACAAGAGACCCAGTACTTC. This encodes CASSLSKQETQYF.

The chain employs TRBV19 and TRBJ2-7; TRBD2 is a possible D gene (6 bases). Germline loops: CDR1 LNHDA, CDR2 SQIVND (reference sequence). This CDR3 is built from 15 residues. V lost 3 bases and J lost 6, with 18 bases in between. In nucleotides, the CDR3 is TGTGCCAGTAGTATTATGCCCCAAGTGGGGGGCGAGCAGTACTTC. This sequence encodes CASSIMPQVGGEQYF.